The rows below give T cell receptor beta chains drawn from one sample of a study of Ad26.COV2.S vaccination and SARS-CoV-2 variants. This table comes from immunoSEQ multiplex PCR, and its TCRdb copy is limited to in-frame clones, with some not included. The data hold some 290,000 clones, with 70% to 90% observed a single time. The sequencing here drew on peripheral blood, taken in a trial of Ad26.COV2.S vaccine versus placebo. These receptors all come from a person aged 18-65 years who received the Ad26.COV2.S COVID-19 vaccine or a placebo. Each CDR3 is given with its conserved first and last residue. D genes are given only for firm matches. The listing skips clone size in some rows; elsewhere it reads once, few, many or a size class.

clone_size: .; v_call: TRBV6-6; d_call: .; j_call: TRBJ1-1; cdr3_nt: TGTGCCAGCAGTTATAGGGGGGTCACTGAAGCTTTCTTT; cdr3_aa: CASSYRGVTEAFF
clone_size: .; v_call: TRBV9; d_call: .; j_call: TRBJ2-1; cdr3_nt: TGTGCCAGCAGCGCCAAGAGAAATTACAATGAGCAGTTCTTC; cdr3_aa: CASSAKRNYNEQFF
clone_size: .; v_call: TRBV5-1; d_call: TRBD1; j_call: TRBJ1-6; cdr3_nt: TGCGCCAGCAGCCCGGGACAGGGAGGTTCACCCCTCCACTTT; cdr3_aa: CASSPGQGGSPLHF
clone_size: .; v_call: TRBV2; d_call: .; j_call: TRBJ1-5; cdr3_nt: TGTGCCAGCAGTGTTCAGGGAATCGATCAGCCCCAGCATTTT; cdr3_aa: CASSVQGIDQPQHF
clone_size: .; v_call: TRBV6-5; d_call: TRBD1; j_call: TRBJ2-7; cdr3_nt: TGTGCCAGCAGTTGGGGACAGGCCTCCTACGAGCAGTACTTC; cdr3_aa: CASSWGQASYEQYF
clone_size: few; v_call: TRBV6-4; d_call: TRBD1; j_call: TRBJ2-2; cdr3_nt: TGTGCCAGCAGTGAATCTTGGTTCAGGACAGGGCGATTTGGTGCCGGGGAGCTGTTTTTT; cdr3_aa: CASSESWFRTGRFGAGELFF
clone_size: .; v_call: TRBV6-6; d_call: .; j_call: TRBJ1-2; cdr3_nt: TGTGCCAGCAGAGGAAGGTATGGCTACACCTTC; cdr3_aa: CASRGRYGYTF
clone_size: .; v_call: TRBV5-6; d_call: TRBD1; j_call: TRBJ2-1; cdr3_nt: TGTGCCAGCAGCTACTTGGACAGGGATTACAATGAGCAGTTCTTC; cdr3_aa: CASSYLDRDYNEQFF
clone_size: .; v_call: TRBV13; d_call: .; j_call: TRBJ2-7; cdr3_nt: TGTGCCAGCAGCTTAGAAGGGCATAAGAGCTCCTACGAGCAGTACTTC; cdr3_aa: CASSLEGHKSSYEQYF
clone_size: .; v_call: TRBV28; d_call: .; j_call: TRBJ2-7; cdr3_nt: TGTGCCAGCAGTCGCAGGATAGGGCAGTACTTC; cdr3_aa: CASSRRIGQYF
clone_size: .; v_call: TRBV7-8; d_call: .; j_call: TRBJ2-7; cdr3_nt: TGTGCCAGCAGCCGCGGACAGTTGGGGGGCTCCTACGAGCAGTACTTC; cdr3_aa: CASSRGQLGGSYEQYF
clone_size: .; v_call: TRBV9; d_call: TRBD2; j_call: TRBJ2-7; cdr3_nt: TGTGCCAGCAGCGTAGTTAGCGGGGGGGTCGGCGAGCAGTACTTC; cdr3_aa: CASSVVSGGVGEQYF
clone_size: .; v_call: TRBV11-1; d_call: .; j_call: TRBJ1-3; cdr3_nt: TGTGCCAGCAGCCCGAACGGGCGGGACCTCGGGAACACCATATATTTT; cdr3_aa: CASSPNGRDLGNTIYF
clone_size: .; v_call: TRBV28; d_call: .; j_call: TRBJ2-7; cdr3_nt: TGTGCCAGCAGTTCAAGAACAGGAATACAGGCCTACGAGCAGTACTTC; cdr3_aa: CASSSRTGIQAYEQYF
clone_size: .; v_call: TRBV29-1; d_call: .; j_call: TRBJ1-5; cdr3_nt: TGCAGCGTTGGGGCCAACAATCAGCCCCAGCATTTT; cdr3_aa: CSVGANNQPQHF
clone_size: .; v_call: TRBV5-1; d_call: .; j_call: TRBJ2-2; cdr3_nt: TGCGCCAGCAGCTTGTCCATCGGGAACACCGGGGAGCTGTTTTTT; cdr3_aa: CASSLSIGNTGELFF
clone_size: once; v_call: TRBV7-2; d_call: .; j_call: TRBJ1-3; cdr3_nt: TGTGCCAGCAGCTGGGACTTGGCTGGAAACACCATATATTTT; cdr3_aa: CASSWDLAGNTIYF
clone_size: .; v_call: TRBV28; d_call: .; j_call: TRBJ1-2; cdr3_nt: TGTGCCAGCTCTGGGGCTCTTGTCTATGGCTACACCTTC; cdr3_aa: CASSGALVYGYTF
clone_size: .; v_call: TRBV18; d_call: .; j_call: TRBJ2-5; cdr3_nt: TGTGCCAGCTCACCAAGGGGGGGCGAGACCCAGTACTTC; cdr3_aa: CASSPRGGETQYF
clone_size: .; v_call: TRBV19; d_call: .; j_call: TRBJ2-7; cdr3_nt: TGTGCCAGTAGTGATGAGGGACGGAGGAGCTCCTACGAGCAGTACTTC; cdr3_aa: CASSDEGRRSSYEQYF
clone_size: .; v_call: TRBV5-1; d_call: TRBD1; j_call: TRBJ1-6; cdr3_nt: TGCGCCAGCAGTGGGAGGACAGGGCGGGGGTCACCCCTCCACTTT; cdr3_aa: CASSGRTGRGSPLHF
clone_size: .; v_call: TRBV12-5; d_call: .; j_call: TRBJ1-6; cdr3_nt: TGTGCTAGTGGTTTGCTTCTGGGGTGGGAAGATTCACCCCTCCACTTT; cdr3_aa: CASGLLLGWEDSPLHF
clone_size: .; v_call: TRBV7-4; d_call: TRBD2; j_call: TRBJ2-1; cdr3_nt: TGTGCCAGCAGCTACAGCGGGGGGGCCGTCGATGAGCAGTTCTTC; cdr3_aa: CASSYSGGAVDEQFF
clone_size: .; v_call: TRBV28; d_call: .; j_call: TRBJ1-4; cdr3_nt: TGTGCCAGCAGTACTGGGGGCCCGGGCGCTGGAGAAAAACTGTTTTTT; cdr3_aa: CASSTGGPGAGEKLFF
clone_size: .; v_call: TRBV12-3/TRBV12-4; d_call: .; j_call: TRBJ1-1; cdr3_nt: TGTGCCAGCAGCCTCCATAACGCGGGGGGAGCTTTCTTT; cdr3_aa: CASSLHNAGGAFF
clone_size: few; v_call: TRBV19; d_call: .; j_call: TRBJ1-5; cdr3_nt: TGTGCCAGTAGTATTATAGGGCTCAATCAGCCCCAGCATTTT; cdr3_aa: CASSIIGLNQPQHF
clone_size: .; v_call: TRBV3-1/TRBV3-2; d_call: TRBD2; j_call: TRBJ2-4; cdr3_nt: TGTGCCAGCAGCCAAAGATTAGCGGGGGGGTTAGCCAAAAACATTCAGTACTTC; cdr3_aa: CASSQRLAGGLAKNIQYF
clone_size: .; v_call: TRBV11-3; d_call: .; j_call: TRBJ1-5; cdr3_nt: TGTGCCAGCAGCCCTTCTCAGGGGAGTGTGAATCAGCCCCAGCATTTT; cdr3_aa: CASSPSQGSVNQPQHF
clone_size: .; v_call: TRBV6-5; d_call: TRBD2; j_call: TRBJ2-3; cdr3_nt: TGTGCCAGCAGCCGCGGGGGGGGTGAGACAGATACGCAGTATTTT; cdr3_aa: CASSRGGGETDTQYF
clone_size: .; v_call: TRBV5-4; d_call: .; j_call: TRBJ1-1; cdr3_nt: TGTGCCAGCAGGGAGAGGTTAGAGGGCGGGAACACTGAAGCTTTCTTT; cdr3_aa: CASRERLEGGNTEAFF
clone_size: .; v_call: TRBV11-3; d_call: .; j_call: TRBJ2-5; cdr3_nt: TGTGCCAGCAGCTTAGACAGAGGGACCCAGTACTTC; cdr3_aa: CASSLDRGTQYF
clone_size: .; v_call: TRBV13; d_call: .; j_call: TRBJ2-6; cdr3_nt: TGTGCCAGCAGCTGGCGGGTCGGGGCTGGGGCCAACGTCCTGACTTTC; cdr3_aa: CASSWRVGAGANVLTF
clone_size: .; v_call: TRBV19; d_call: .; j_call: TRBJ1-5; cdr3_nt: TGTGCCAGTAGTATATTGAATAGCAATCAGCCCCAGCATTTT; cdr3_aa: CASSILNSNQPQHF
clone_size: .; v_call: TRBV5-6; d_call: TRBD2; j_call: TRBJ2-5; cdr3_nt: TGTGCCAGCAGCTCGGGAGGGTTCGGCGGGGTTGAGACCCAGTACTTC; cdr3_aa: CASSSGGFGGVETQYF
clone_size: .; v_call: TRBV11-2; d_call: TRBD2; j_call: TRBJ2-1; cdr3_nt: TGTGCCAGCAGCTACCTAGCGGGGAGGTACATCGGTGAGCAGTTCTTC; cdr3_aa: CASSYLAGRYIGEQFF
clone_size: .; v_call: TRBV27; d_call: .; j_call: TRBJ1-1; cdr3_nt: TGTGCCAGCAGTTTAGGGTTTGGGAACACTGAAGCTTTCTTT; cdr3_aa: CASSLGFGNTEAFF
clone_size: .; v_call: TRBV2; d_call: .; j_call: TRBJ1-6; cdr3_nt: TGTGCCAGCAGGAACAGTTTCAATTCACCCCTCCACTTT; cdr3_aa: CASRNSFNSPLHF
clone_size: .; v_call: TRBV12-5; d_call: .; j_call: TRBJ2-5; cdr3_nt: TGTGCTAGTGGTTTGGTCGGGGGCGAGATCCAGTACTTC; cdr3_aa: CASGLVGGEIQYF
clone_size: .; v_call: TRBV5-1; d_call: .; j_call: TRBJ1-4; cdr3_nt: TGCGCCAGCAGAAGGGACGGCGCAACTAATGAAAAACTGTTTTTT; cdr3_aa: CASRRDGATNEKLFF
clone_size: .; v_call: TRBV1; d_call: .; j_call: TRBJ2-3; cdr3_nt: TGCACCAGCAGCCAAGGACGGGGGGCGCTTCGCACAGATACGCAGTATTTT; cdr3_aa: CTSSQGRGALRTDTQYF
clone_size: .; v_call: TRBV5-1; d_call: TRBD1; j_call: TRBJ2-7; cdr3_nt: TGCGCCAGCAGCTTGGGCCAGGGGGCGGATGAGCAGTACTTC; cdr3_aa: CASSLGQGADEQYF
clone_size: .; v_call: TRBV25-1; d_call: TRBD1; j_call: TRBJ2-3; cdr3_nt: TGTGCCAGCAGTGAGCCGGACAGGGAAAATACAGATACGCAGTATTTT; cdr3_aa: CASSEPDRENTDTQYF
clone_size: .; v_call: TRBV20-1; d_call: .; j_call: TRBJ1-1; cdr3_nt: TGCAGTGCTAGAAGGGAAGCCGAAGCTTTCTTT; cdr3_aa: CSARREAEAFF
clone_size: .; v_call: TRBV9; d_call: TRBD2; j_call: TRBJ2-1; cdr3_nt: TGTGCCAGCAGCGTAGACCCGGGGGGGCCTAATGAGCAGTTCTTC; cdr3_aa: CASSVDPGGPNEQFF
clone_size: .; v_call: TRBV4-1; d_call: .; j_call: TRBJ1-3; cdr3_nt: TGCGCCAGCAGCCCCAGGGTTCTTACAGGAAACACCATATATTTT; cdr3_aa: CASSPRVLTGNTIYF
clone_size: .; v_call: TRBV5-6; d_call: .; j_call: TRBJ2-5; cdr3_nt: TGTGCCAGCAGCTTAGGCCCAGCGGTGTTTCAAGAGACCCAGTACTTC; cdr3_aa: CASSLGPAVFQETQYF
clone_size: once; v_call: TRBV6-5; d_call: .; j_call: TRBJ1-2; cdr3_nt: TGTGCCAGCAGTTACTCTCTCAGGGCTAACTATGGCTACACCTTC; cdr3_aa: CASSYSLRANYGYTF
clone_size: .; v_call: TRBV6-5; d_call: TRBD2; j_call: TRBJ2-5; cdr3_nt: TGTGCCAGCAGTTACTCGGGTAGCGGGGGGGAGACCCAGTACTTC; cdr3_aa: CASSYSGSGGETQYF
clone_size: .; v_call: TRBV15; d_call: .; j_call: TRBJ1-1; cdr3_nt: TGTGCCACCAGCAGAACGGGAACTGAAGCTTTCTTT; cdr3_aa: CATSRTGTEAFF
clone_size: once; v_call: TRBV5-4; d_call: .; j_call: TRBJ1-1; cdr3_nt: TGTGCCAGCAGCTTGGTTGGCAGGGGGAACACTGAAGCTTTCTTT; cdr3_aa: CASSLVGRGNTEAFF
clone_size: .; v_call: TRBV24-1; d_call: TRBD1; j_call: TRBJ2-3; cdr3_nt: TGTGCCACCAGTGATGGGAGGACAGGGCGCACAGATACGCAGTATTTT; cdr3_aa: CATSDGRTGRTDTQYF
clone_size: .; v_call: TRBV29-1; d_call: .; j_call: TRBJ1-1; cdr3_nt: TGCAGCGGTACCCTTAGTTTTGACACTGAAGCTTTCTTT; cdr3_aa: CSGTLSFDTEAFF
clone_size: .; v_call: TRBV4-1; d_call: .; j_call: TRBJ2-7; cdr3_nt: TGCGCCAGCAGCGCGATGGGGGGAGGTGTCTACGAGCAGTACTTC; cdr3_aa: CASSAMGGGVYEQYF